There are a few counts of the clone carrying this TCR beta chain. The whole isolated RNA underwent reverse transcription, so sequencing captured expressed TCRB transcripts. The table came from immunoSEQ multiplex PCR; TCRdb's copy has only in-frame clones and leaves some out. This sample yields roughly 240,000 clones, of which 55% to 70% are seen a single time; approximately 0.053% belongs to the top ten. These data belong to a study of beta chain features in type 1 diabetes. The CDR3 consists of 13 residues. CDR1 and CDR2 from the germline V gene are GTSNPN and SVGIG (reference sequence). V was pared by 8 bases and J by 4 bases, with 4 bases of the junction left unmatched.

The chain carries TRBV30 and TRBJ2-3; the match to TRBD1 covers 12 bases. The sequence was obtained from a man younger than 45 in good health. The sequencing input was naive CD4+ T cells from blood. CDR3 in DNA: TGTGCCCGGGGGACAGGGGGCGCAGATACGCAGTATTTT. It encodes CARGTGGADTQYF.